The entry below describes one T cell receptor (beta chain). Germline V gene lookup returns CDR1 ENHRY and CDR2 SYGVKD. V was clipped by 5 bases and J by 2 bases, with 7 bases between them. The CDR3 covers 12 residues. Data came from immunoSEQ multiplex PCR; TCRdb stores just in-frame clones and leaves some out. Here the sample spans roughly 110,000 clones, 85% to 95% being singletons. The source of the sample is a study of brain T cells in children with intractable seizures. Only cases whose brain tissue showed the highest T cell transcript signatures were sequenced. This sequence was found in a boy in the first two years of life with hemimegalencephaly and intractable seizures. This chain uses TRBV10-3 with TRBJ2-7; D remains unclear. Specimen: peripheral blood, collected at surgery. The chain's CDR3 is CAISRPTYEQYF. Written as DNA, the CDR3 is TGTGCCATCAGTCGCCCCACCTACGAGCAGTACTTC.